This T cell receptor beta chain originates from a study of blood T cells in healthy people across ages. This CDR3 is built from 14 residues. Per germline, CDR1 SNHLY and CDR2 FYNNEI. Primers used in a second PCR of roughly 7 to 12 cycles were a sample-barcoded 5' primer and a J-beta primer mix. TCRdb recomputed calls from the 5' RACE reads with MiXCR, one row per CDR3 protein. In the table there are over 1.5 million distinct CDR3 sequences, approximately 50% of which are singletons. General study findings and limits: PBMCs were not sorted, which prevented a conclusive comparison of naive versus antigen-experienced cells.

The sample holds a few counts of this clonotype. Antigen: not known. The chain links TRBV2 to TRBJ2-4; D may be TRBD1 (6 bases). The J call is in doubt because the DNA end fits TRBJ2-7 better. This clonotype originated in a woman in her thirties or forties in good health. The material sequenced was blood. In nucleotides, the CDR3 is TGTGCCAGCAGTACCTCCCGAACAGGGAGCGAGCAGTACTTC. Its protein is CASSTSRTGSEQYF.